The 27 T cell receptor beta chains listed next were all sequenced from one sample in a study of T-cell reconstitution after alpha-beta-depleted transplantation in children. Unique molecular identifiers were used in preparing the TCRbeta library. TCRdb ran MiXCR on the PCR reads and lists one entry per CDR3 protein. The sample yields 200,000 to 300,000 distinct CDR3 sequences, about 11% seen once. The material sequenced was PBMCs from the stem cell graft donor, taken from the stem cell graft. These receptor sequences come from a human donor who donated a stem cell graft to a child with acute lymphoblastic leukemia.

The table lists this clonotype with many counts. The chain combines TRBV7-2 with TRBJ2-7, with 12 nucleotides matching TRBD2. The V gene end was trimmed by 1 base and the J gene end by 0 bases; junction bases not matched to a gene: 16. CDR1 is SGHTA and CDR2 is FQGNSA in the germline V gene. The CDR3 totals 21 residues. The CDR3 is CASSLGLAGGPTTVSSYEQYF. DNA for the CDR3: TGTGCCAGCAGCTTAGGGCTAGCGGGAGGGCCGACCACTGTGAGCTCCTACGAGCAGTACTTC.

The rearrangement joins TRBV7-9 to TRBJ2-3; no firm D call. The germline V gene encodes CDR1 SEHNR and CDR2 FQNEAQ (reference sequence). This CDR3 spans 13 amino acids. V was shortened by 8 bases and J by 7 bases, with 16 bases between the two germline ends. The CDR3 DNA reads TGTGCCAGCGTGGCGGTCTCTATGCATACGCAGTATTTT. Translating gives CASVAVSMHTQYF.

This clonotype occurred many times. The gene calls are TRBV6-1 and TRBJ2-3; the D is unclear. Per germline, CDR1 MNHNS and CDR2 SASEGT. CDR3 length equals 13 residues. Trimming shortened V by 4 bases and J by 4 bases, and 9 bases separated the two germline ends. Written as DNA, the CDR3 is TGTGCCAGCAGTGCATATAACTCAGATACGCAGTATTTT. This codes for CASSAYNSDTQYF.

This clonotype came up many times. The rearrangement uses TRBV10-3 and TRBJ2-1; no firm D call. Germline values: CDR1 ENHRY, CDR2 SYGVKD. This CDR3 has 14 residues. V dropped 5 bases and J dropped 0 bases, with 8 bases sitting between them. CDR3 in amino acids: CAISSGSSYNEQFF. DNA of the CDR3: TGTGCCATCAGTTCCGGAAGCTCCTACAATGAGCAGTTCTTC.

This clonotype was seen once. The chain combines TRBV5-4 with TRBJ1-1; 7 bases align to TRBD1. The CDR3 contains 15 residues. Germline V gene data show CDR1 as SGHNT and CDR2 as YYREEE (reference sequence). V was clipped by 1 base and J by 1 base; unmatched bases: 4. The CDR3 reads CASSLFPGGNTEAFF. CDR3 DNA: TGTGCCAGCAGCTTGTTCCCAGGGGGGAACACTGAAGCTTTCTTT.

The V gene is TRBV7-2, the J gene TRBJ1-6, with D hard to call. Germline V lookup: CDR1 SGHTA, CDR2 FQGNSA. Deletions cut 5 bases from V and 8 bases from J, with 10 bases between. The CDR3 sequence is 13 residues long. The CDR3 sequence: CASSPQVYSPLHF. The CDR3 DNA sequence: TGTGCCAGCAGCCCTCAGGTGTATTCACCCCTCCACTTT.

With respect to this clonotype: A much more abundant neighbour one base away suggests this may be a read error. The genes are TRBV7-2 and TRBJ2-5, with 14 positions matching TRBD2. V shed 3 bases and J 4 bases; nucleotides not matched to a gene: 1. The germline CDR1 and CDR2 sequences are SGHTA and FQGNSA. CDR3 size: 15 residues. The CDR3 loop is CASSLGLAGAETQYF. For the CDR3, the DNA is TGTGCCAGCAGCTTGGGACTAGCGGGAGCAGAGACCCAGTACTTC. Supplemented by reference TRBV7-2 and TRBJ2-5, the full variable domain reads GAGVSQSPSNKVTEKGKDVELRCDPISGHTALYWYRQSLGQGLEFLIYFQGNSAPDKSGLPSDRFSAERTGGSVSTLTIQRTQQEDSAVYLCASSLGLAGAETQYFGPGTRLLVL.

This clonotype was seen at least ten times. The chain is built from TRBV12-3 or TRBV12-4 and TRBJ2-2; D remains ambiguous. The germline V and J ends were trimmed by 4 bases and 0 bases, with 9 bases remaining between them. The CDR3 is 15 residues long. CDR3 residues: CASSYRGTNTGELFF. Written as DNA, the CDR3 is TGTGCCAGCAGTTATCGCGGAACGAACACCGGGGAGCTGTTTTTT.

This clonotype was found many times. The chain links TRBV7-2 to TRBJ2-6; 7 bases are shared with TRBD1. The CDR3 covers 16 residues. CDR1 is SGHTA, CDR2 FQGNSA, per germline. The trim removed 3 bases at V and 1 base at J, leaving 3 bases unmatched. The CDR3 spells CASSFLTGSGANVLTF. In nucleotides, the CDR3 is TGTGCCAGCAGCTTCTTGACAGGGTCTGGGGCCAACGTCCTGACTTTC.

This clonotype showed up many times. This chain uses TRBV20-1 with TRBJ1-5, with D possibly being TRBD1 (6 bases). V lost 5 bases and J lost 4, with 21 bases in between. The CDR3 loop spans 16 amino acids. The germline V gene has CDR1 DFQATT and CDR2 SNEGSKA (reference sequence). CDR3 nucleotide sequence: TGCAGTGCTGCCTATACCGAGGGGGTTCGAAATCAGCCCCAGCATTTT. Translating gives CSAAYTEGVRNQPQHF.

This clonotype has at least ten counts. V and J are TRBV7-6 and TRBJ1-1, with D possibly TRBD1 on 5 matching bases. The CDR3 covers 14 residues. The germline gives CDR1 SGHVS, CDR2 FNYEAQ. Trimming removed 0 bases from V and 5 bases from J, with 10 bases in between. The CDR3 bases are TGTGCCAGCAGCTTAGCGGCAGGGATTACTGAAGCTTTCTTT. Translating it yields CASSLAAGITEAFF.

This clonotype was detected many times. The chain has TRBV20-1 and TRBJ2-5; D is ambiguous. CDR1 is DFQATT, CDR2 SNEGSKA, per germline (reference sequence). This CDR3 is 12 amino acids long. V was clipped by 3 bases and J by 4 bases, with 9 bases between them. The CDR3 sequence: CSARENPETQYF. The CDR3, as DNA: TGCAGTGCTAGGGAGAACCCAGAGACCCAGTACTTC.

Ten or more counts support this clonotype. The CDR3 coding sequence is TGTGCCAGCAGCTTCGGACGGGGCTCCTACAATGAGCAGTTCTTC. The encoded protein is CASSFGRGSYNEQFF. The chain couples TRBV5-6 to TRBJ2-1; tentatively, D is TRBD2 (5 bases). The CDR3 contains 15 residues. V lost 2 bases, J lost 0 bases, and 9 bases lay in between. Looked up from germline, CDR1 is SGHDT and CDR2 is YYEEEE.

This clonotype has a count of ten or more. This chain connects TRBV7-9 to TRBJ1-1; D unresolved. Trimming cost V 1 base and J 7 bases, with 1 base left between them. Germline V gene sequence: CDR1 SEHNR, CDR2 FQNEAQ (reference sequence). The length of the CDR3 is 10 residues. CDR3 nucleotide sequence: TGTGCCAGCAGCTTAGTTGAAGCTTTCTTT. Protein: CASSLVEAFF.

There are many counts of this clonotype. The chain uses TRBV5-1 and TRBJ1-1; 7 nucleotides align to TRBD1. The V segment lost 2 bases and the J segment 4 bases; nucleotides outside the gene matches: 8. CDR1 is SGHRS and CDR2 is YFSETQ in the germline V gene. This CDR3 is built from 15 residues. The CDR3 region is CASSFGQAGGTEAFF. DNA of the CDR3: TGCGCCAGCAGCTTCGGGCAGGCAGGGGGCACTGAAGCTTTCTTT.

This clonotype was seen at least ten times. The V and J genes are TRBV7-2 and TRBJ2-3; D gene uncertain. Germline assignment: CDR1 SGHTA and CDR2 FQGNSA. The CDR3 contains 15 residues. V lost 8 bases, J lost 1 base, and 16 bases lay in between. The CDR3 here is CASGLKGIRTDTQYF. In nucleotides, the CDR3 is TGTGCCAGCGGGTTAAAAGGGATCCGCACAGATACGCAGTATTTT. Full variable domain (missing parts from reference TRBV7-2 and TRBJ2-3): GAGVSQSPSNKVTEKGKDVELRCDPISGHTALYWYRQSLGQGLEFLIYFQGNSAPDKSGLPSDRFSAERTGGSVSTLTIQRTQQEDSAVYLCASGLKGIRTDTQYFGPGTRLTVL.

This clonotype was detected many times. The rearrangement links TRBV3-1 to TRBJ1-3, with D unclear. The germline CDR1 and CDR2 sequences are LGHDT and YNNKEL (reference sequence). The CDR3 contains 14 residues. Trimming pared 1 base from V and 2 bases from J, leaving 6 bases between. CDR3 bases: TGTGCCAGCAGCCAAGTCGGAGCTGGAAACACCATATATTTT. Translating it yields CASSQVGAGNTIYF.

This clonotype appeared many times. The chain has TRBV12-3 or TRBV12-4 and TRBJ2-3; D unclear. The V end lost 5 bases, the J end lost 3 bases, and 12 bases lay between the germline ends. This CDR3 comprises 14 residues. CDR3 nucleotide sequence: TGTGCCAGCAGTCTCGTACAATCAACAGATACGCAGTATTTT. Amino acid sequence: CASSLVQSTDTQYF.

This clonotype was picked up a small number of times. CDR3 sequence reads: CSALARGRASEQFF. DNA for the CDR3: TGCAGTGCTTTAGCGCGCGGGAGGGCCAGTGAGCAGTTCTTC. The V call is TRBV20-1, the J call TRBJ2-1; TRBD2 matches at 9 bases. There are 14 residues in the CDR3. The germline gives CDR1 DFQATT, CDR2 SNEGSKA (reference sequence). V shed 5 bases, J shed 9 bases, and the junction held 11 bases outside the gene matches.

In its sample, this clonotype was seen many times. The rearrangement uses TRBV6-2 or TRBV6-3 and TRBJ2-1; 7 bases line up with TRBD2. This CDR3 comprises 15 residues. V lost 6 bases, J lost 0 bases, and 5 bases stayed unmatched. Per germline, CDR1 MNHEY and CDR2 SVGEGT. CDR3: CASSLAASSYNEQFF. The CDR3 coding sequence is TGTGCCAGCAGCCTAGCGGCCAGCTCCTACAATGAGCAGTTCTTC.

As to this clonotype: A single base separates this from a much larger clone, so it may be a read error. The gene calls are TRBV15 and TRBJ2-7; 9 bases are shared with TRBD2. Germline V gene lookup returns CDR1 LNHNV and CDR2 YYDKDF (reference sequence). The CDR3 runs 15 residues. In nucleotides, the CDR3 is TGTGCCACCAGCAGAGGGACTAGCGCATCCTCCGAGCAGTACTTC. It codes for CATSRGTSASSEQYF.

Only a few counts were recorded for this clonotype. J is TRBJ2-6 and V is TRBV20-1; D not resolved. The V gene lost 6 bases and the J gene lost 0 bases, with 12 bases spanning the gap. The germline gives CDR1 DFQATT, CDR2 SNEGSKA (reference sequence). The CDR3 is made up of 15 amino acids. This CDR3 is CSAQDGYSGANVLTF. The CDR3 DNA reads TGCAGTGCCCAGGACGGCTACTCTGGGGCCAACGTCCTGACTTTC.

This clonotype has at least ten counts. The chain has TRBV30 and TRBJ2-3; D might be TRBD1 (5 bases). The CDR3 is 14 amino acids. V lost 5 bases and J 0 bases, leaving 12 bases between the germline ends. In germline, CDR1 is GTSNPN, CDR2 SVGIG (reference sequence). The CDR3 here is CAWDPGFSTDTQYF. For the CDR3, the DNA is TGTGCCTGGGACCCAGGGTTTAGCACAGATACGCAGTATTTT.

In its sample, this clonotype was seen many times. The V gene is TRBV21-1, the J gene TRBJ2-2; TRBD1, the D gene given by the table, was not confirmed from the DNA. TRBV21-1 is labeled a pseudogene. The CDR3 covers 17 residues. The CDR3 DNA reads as TGTGCCAGCAGCAGTCACTCCGGGACCCTTCGGCTCGGGGAGCTGTTTTTT. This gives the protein CASSSHSGTLRLGELFF.

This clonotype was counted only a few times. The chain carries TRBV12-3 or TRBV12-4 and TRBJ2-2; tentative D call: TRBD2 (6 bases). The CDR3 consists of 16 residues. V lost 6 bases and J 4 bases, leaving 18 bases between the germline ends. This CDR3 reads CASRPSGVGGTGELFF. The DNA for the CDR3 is TGTGCCAGCAGACCTTCGGGGGTTGGGGGCACCGGGGAGCTGTTTTTT.

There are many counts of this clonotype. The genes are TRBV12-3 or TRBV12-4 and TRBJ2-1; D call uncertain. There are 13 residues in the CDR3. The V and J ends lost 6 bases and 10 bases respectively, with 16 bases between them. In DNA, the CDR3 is TGTGCCAGCAGCCCTATAGTCCTTGGGGAGCAGTTCTTC. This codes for CASSPIVLGEQFF.

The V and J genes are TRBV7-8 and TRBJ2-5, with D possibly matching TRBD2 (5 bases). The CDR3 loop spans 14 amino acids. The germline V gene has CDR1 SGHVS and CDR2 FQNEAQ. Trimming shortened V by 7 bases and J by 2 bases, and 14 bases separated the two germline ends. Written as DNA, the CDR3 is TGTGCCAGCAACCAACTAGTCTCTCAAGAGACCCAGTACTTC. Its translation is CASNQLVSQETQYF.